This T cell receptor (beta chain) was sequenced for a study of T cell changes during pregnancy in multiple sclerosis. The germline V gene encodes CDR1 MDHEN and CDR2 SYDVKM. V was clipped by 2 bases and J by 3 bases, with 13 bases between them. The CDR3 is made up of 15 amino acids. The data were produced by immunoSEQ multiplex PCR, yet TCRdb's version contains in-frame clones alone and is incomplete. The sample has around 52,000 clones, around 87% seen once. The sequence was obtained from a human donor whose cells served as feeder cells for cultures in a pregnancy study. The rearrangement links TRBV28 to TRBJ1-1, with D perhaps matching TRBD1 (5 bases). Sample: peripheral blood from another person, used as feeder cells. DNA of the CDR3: TGTGCCAGCAGTTTAGTCCAGGGACGGTACACTGAAGCTTTCTTT. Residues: CASSLVQGRYTEAFF.